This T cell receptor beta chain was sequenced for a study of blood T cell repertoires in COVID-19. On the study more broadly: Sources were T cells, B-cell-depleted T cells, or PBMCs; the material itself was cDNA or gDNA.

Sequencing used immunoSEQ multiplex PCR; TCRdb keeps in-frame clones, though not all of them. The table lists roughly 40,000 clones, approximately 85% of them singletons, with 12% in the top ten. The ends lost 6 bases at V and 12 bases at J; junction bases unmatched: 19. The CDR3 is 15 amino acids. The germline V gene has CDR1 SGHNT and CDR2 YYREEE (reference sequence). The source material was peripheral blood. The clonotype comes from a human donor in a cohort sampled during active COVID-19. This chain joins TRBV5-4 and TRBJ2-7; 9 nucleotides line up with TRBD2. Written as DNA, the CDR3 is TGTGCCAGCAACGGCAGGGAGGAAGCGGGGGGCCGCCTGTACTTC. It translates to CASNGREEAGGRLYF.